These 12 T cell receptor beta chains originate from one sample sequenced in a study of T-cell memory formation after mild COVID-19. TCRdb analysed the 5' RACE reads with MiXCR anew, one entry per CDR3 protein. The sample consists of 150,000 to 200,000 distinct CDR3 sequences, under 14% of them appearing once. Material for sequencing was PBMCs or a T cell subset sorted from them (not recorded which). The receptors were sampled from a man between 18 and 35 years old who had mild COVID-19 (a few samples of this study predate the infection). Cell type and time point are not known.

The chain employs TRBV2 and TRBJ1-2; D ambiguous. V lost 6 bases to trimming and J lost 7 bases, with 21 bases between them. The length of the CDR3 is 15 residues. CDR1 SNHLY and CDR2 FYNNEI come from the germline V gene. The CDR3 DNA is TGTGCCAGCAGCCCCAAAACATATCATTCCCTTGGCTACACCTTC. It codes for CASSPKTYHSLGYTF.

This clonotype was seen only a few times. The CDR3 DNA reads as TGTGCCAGCAGCCCACGGGGGGGCGCGGACAATGAGCAGTTCTTC. It translates to CASSPRGGADNEQFF. The chain recombines TRBV7-3 with TRBJ2-1; 8 bases line up with TRBD2. V lost 5 bases, J lost 5 bases, and 8 bases stayed unmatched. The CDR3 sequence is 15 residues long. Germline CDR1 and CDR2: SGHTA and FQGTGA.

The chain couples TRBV6-5 to TRBJ1-1; a possible D gene is TRBD1 (5 bases). Germline lookup yields CDR1 MNHEY and CDR2 SVGAGI. Deletions cut 5 bases from V and 4 bases from J, with 8 bases between. The CDR3 covers 12 residues. CDR3 protein: CASSPGGTEAFF. The CDR3 bases are TGTGCCAGCAGTCCTGGGGGCACTGAAGCTTTCTTT.

This clonotype was observed a few times. V gene TRBV10-1 combines with J gene TRBJ1-1; the D is unclear. This CDR3 has 13 residues. The germline CDR1 and CDR2 sequences are WNHNN and SYGVQD (reference sequence). The V end lost 3 bases, the J end lost 4 bases, and 9 bases lay between the germline ends. The CDR3 is CASSEFGGTEAFF. The DNA for the CDR3 is TGCGCCAGCAGTGAATTCGGCGGCACTGAAGCTTTCTTT.

Only a few counts were recorded for this clonotype. The DNA for the CDR3 is TGTGCCAGCAGAGGACAAGGTGGCTACACCTTC. This translates into CASRGQGGYTF. This chain connects TRBV6-6 to TRBJ1-2, with a weak D call TRBD1 (5 bases). Deletions cut 6 bases from V and 7 bases from J, with 9 bases between. Germline CDR1 reads MNHNY; CDR2 reads SVGAGI (reference sequence). The CDR3 consists of 11 residues.

The gene calls are TRBV7-7 and TRBJ1-2, with 8 bases matching TRBD1. Germline CDR1 is SSHAT and CDR2 is FNYEAQ (reference sequence). The CDR3 has 13 amino acids. The trim removed 5 bases at V and 7 bases at J, leaving 6 bases unmatched. The CDR3 sequence is CASSAITGGGYTF. The CDR3 region has the DNA TGTGCCAGCAGCGCCATAACAGGGGGTGGCTACACCTTC.

The V gene is TRBV10-3, the J gene TRBJ2-3; D gene uncertain. CDR3 length: 14 amino acids. Trimming stripped 3 bases from V and 1 base from J, with 8 bases between. Germline CDR1 and CDR2: ENHRY and SYGVKD. CDR3 DNA sequence: TGTGCCATCAGTGAATGGCCGCGCACAGATACGCAGTATTTT. Translating it yields CAISEWPRTDTQYF.

This clonotype was recorded a few times. The V gene is TRBV19, the J gene TRBJ1-5; D is possibly TRBD1 (5 bases). Germline CDR1 and CDR2: LNHDA and SQIVND (reference sequence). Between the trimmed V and J ends, which lost 10 bases and 1 base, there was a span of 14 bases. The CDR3 has 14 residues. This chain's CDR3 is CATQRGASNQPQHF. CDR3 nucleotides: TGTGCCACCCAGAGGGGTGCGAGCAATCAGCCCCAGCATTTT.

This sequence joins TRBV7-2 and TRBJ2-3, with a tentative D call TRBD1 (7 bases). This CDR3 comprises 15 residues. CDR1 SGHTA and CDR2 FQGNSA come from the germline V gene. V lost 3 bases and J lost 4, with 14 bases in between. CDR3 bases: TGTGCCAGCAGCTTGCGGAGGGGGCTGGCAGATACGCAGTATTTT. Translation: CASSLRRGLADTQYF. The entire variable domain, with the rest obtained from reference TRBV7-2 and TRBJ2-3, is as follows: GAGVSQSPSNKVTEKGKDVELRCDPISGHTALYWYRQSLGQGLEFLIYFQGNSAPDKSGLPSDRFSAERTGGSVSTLTIQRTQQEDSAVYLCASSLRRGLADTQYFGPGTRLTVL.

This clonotype was counted many times. V usage is TRBV7-2 and J usage is TRBJ2-7, with D perhaps TRBD2 (6 bases). The V end lost 2 bases, the J end lost 3 bases, and 14 bases lay between the germline ends. The CDR3 is made up of 15 amino acids. CDR1 and CDR2 (germline): SGHTA, FQGNSA. In DNA form, the CDR3 reads TGTGCCAGCAGCTTACGCGGGGCGGCTTTCTACGAGCAGTACTTC. It translates to CASSLRGAAFYEQYF. Full variable domain (missing parts from reference TRBV7-2 and TRBJ2-7): GAGVSQSPSNKVTEKGKDVELRCDPISGHTALYWYRQSLGQGLEFLIYFQGNSAPDKSGLPSDRFSAERTGGSVSTLTIQRTQQEDSAVYLCASSLRGAAFYEQYFGPGTRLTVT.

The sample holds a few counts of this clonotype. The chain combines TRBV29-1 with TRBJ2-5, with 9 nucleotides matching TRBD1. The length of the CDR3 is 13 residues. After removal of 6 bases from V and 5 bases from J, the junction contained 7 bases not matched to a gene. The germline gives CDR1 SQVTM, CDR2 ANQGSEA. CDR3 loop: CSVPGQGHETQYF. CDR3 nucleotide sequence: TGCAGCGTCCCGGGACAGGGACACGAGACCCAGTACTTC.

This clonotype was counted between two and nine times. The genes are TRBV7-2 and TRBJ2-3, with 11 nucleotides matching TRBD2. Germline V gives CDR1 SGHTA, CDR2 FQGNSA. The CDR3 covers 16 residues. The V gene end was trimmed by 1 base and the J gene end by 8 bases; junction bases not matched to a gene: 8. The CDR3 sequence is CASSLVAGGLEGTQYF. The CDR3 DNA sequence: TGTGCCAGCAGCTTAGTAGCGGGGGGGCTAGAAGGTACGCAGTATTTT. Complete variable domain (other parts from reference TRBV7-2 and TRBJ2-3): GAGVSQSPSNKVTEKGKDVELRCDPISGHTALYWYRQSLGQGLEFLIYFQGNSAPDKSGLPSDRFSAERTGGSVSTLTIQRTQQEDSAVYLCASSLVAGGLEGTQYFGPGTRLTVL.